Listed here are 11 T cell receptor beta chains from one sample, sequenced in a study of T cells in Graves' hyperthyroidism and ophthalmopathy. Amplified TCR beta CDR3 regions derived from RNA transcripts. HTBI primers were the set used in a first-round RT-PCR of the TCR CDR3. One entry per CDR3 protein, called by TCRdb with MiXCR from the multiplex PCR reads. The table includes 460,000 or so distinct CDR3 sequences, roughly 14% detected once. The sample comprised blood. The receptors stem from a woman aged 18-29 years with Graves' hyperthyroidism.

The genes are TRBV28 and TRBJ2-1, with D perhaps matching TRBD2 (5 bases). V was cut by 6 bases and J by 9 bases, with 18 bases left in between. Germline V gene sequence: CDR1 MDHEN, CDR2 SYDVKM. The CDR3 runs 14 residues. The DNA for the CDR3 is TGTGCCAGCAGACTAAGACCGGGAAGGGTTGAGCAGTTCTTC. It yields the protein CASRLRPGRVEQFF.

The rearrangement uses TRBV24-1 and TRBJ1-4; 7 positions match TRBD1. With V trimmed by 9 bases and J by 2 bases, 14 bases remained unmatched. Germline V gene data show CDR1 as KGHDR and CDR2 as SFDVKD. This CDR3 comprises 17 residues. The CDR3: CATQRQGLDSTNEKLFF. The CDR3, as DNA: TGTGCCACCCAGAGACAGGGATTGGATTCGACTAATGAAAAACTGTTTTTT.

The V gene is TRBV6-1, the J gene TRBJ2-3; 12 bases line up with TRBD2. Unmatched junction bases numbered 5, after V lost 1 base and J lost 3 bases. CDR3 length equals 17 residues. From germline, CDR1 is MNHNS and CDR2 SASEGT. CDR3 in DNA: TGTGCCAGCAGTGAAGGTAGACTAGCGGGAGTAACAGATACGCAGTATTTT. It encodes CASSEGRLAGVTDTQYF.

This clonotype was seen many times. The rearrangement uses TRBV10-3 and TRBJ1-3, with TRBD1 matching 7 bases. Germline CDR1 reads ENHRY; CDR2 reads SYGVKD. The CDR3 loop spans 11 amino acids. The CDR3 nucleotides are TGTGCTGGGACAGCAGGAAACACCATATATTTT. It specifies CAGTAGNTIYF.

This clonotype has more than one count but fewer than ten. This chain uses TRBV20-1 with TRBJ1-2, with 7 bases that match TRBD1. The CDR3 sequence is 15 residues long. V was pared by 5 bases and J by 8 bases, with 17 bases of the junction left unmatched. Germline CDR1 reads DFQATT; CDR2 reads SNEGSKA (reference sequence). CDR3 protein: CSAQRLSRGRHGYTF. CDR3 sequence (DNA): TGCAGTGCTCAAAGGTTGAGCAGGGGGAGACACGGCTACACCTTC.

This clonotype was seen many times. V is TRBV27 and J is TRBJ1-1, with D possibly matching TRBD1 (6 bases). This CDR3 contains 12 residues. The germline gives CDR1 MNHEY, CDR2 SMNVEV (reference sequence). Trimming stripped 10 bases from V and 5 bases from J, with 14 bases between. The DNA for the CDR3 is TGTGCCACCCTCATAGGGGGGACTGAAGCTTTCTTT. Its protein is CATLIGGTEAFF.

In this sample, this clonotype turned up many times. This sequence joins TRBV12-3 or TRBV12-4 and TRBJ2-3; 7 bases match TRBD2. V shed 6 bases, J shed 4 bases, and the junction held 7 bases outside the gene matches. CDR3 length: 14 amino acids. The CDR3 DNA follows: TGTGCCAGCAGCCGTACGCTAGCGGCAGATACGCAGTATTTT. This gives the protein CASSRTLAADTQYF.

This clonotype was seen only once. A much larger clonotype is one base distant, so this may be a read error. The V call is TRBV12-3 or TRBV12-4, the J call TRBJ1-5, with D possibly matching TRBD1 (5 bases). The CDR3 has 21 amino acids. V was clipped by 8 bases and J by 1 base, with 33 bases between them. CDR3: CASQSCTWGWGRLGSNQPQHF. For the CDR3, the DNA is TGTGCCAGCCAGTCCTGCACATGGGGATGGGGCAGATTAGGGAGCAATCAGCCCCAGCATTTT.

V usage is TRBV19 and J usage is TRBJ2-1, with 11 bases lining up with TRBD2. J gave up 5 bases and V 6 bases, and 6 bases lay outside the gene matches. Per the germline V gene, CDR1 is LNHDA and CDR2 is SQIVND (reference sequence). The CDR3 has 15 residues. The CDR3 loop reads CASSRLAGRNNEQFF. Here the CDR3 DNA reads TGTGCCAGTAGCCGACTAGCGGGGAGAAACAATGAGCAGTTCTTC.

This clonotype was found many times. The rearrangement joins TRBV11-2 to TRBJ2-3; the match to TRBD2 covers 7 bases. CDR3 length: 15 amino acids. With 1 base clipped from V and 6 bases from J, the junction kept 7 bases outside the gene matches. Germline V CDR1 and CDR2: SGHAT, FQNNGV. CDR3 in amino acids: CASSLGGGTSDTQYF. CDR3 sequence (DNA): TGTGCCAGCAGCTTAGGGGGGGGGACGTCCGATACGCAGTATTTT.

This clonotype was seen at least ten times. V usage is TRBV27 and J usage is TRBJ2-1; D gene uncertain. CDR3 length: 13 amino acids. Trimming left V 5 bases short and J 2 bases short, with 7 bases between. Germline V lookup: CDR1 MNHEY, CDR2 SMNVEV (reference sequence). The CDR3 here is CASSRVAYNEQFF. The CDR3 coding sequence is TGTGCCAGCAGTAGAGTGGCCTACAATGAGCAGTTCTTC.